These 23 T cell receptor beta chains share one sample of origin, sequenced in a study of blood T cells in healthy people across ages. Combining a sample-barcoded 5' primer with a J-beta primer mix, a second PCR ran for 7 to 11 cycles. TCRdb reanalysed the 5' RACE reads using MiXCR and keeps one entry per CDR3 protein. The table shows under 1 million distinct CDR3 sequences, with around 45% occurring only once. The sequencing input was blood. These receptors all stem from a man between 60 and 75 years old in good health.

The V gene is TRBV18, the J gene TRBJ2-1; D may be TRBD1 or TRBD2 (5 bases each). The CDR3 consists of 15 residues. Trimming took off 8 bases at V and 5 bases at J, with 19 bases between the two ends. From germline, CDR1 is KGHSH and CDR2 LQKENI. The CDR3 region is CASVGPPVGNNEQFF. The CDR3, as DNA: TGTGCCAGCGTGGGACCCCCGGTGGGGAACAATGAGCAGTTCTTC.

The table lists this clonotype with a count of one. The chain uses TRBV11-2 and TRBJ2-5, with 10 bases aligning to TRBD2. Looked up from germline, CDR1 is SGHAT and CDR2 is FQNNGV. The junction had 10 bases not matched to a gene; V was cut back by 5 bases and J by 7 bases. This CDR3 spans 15 amino acids. The CDR3 DNA follows: TGTGCCAGCAGCCCTAGCGGGGGAACGTCCGGGACCCAGTACTTC. This codes for CASSPSGGTSGTQYF.

The table lists this clonotype with a few counts. The chain couples TRBV4-3 to TRBJ1-6; no clear D gene. Trimming removed 2 bases at V and 0 bases at J, with 11 bases between. The CDR3 is 17 residues long. Per germline, CDR1 LGHNA and CDR2 YSLEER. Here the CDR3 reads CASSQTRMSSYNSPLHF. The CDR3 bases are TGCGCCAGCAGCCAAACGCGAATGAGCTCCTATAATTCACCCCTCCACTTT.

J is TRBJ2-7 and V is TRBV7-2; 10 bases align to TRBD1. V trimming: 3 bases; J trimming: 7 bases; junction bases outside the gene matches: 6. The V gene's germline CDR1 is SGHTA and CDR2 FQGNSA. The CDR3 runs 14 residues. CDR3 sequence: CTSSLDRGADEQYF. The CDR3 nucleotides are TGTACCAGCAGCTTGGACAGGGGGGCGGATGAGCAGTACTTC.

V and J are TRBV7-9 and TRBJ2-2, with 11 nucleotides matching TRBD2. The CDR3 has 17 amino acids. From germline, CDR1 is SEHNR and CDR2 FQNEAQ (reference sequence). The ends lost 5 bases at V and 1 base at J; junction bases unmatched: 6. CDR3 protein: CASSLPTSGGNTGELFF. CDR3 coding DNA: TGTGCCAGCAGCCTCCCAACTAGCGGGGGGAACACCGGGGAGCTGTTTTTT.

This clonotype appeared a few times. The chain uses TRBV20-1 and TRBJ2-7; 10 bases map to TRBD2. The V gene's germline CDR1 is DFQATT and CDR2 SNEGSKA (reference sequence). This CDR3 has 13 residues. The V gene end was trimmed by 4 bases and the J gene end by 9 bases; junction bases not matched to a gene: 9. CDR3 amino acids: CSATSGGVSRQYF. In nucleotides, the CDR3 is TGCAGTGCTACTAGCGGGGGAGTTTCCCGGCAGTACTTC.

To note about this clonotype: Sequence at one end of the junction differs from germline and may be a read error. The rearrangement uses TRBV5-5 and TRBJ2-5, with D perhaps TRBD1 (6 bases). This CDR3 has 17 residues. The germline gives CDR1 SGHKS, CDR2 YYEKEE (reference sequence). CDR3 in amino acids: CTSSLVFRGPDQETQYF. CDR3 in DNA: TGTACCAGCAGCTTGGTGTTCAGGGGCCCTGACCAAGAGACCCAGTACTTC.

The J gene is TRBJ1-6, the V gene TRBV5-8; D not certain. There are 16 residues in the CDR3. Germline V gene sequence: CDR1 SGHTS, CDR2 YDEGEE. Trimming shortened V by 4 bases and J by 7 bases, and 18 bases separated the two germline ends. CDR3 nucleotides: TGTGCCAGCAGCCGGGGTGAATGGGCCCTGAATTCACCCCTCCACTTT. Protein: CASSRGEWALNSPLHF.

This clonotype was counted only a few times. V gene TRBV6-5 combines with J gene TRBJ1-6; D is perhaps TRBD1 (5 bases). Germline loops: CDR1 MNHEY, CDR2 SVGAGI. V lost 1 base and J 6 bases, leaving 13 bases between the germline ends. The length of the CDR3 is 16 residues. This CDR3 is CASSYYGAGSNSPLHF. The CDR3, as DNA: TGTGCCAGCAGTTACTATGGGGCCGGGAGTAATTCACCCCTCCACTTT.

The chain couples TRBV5-5 to TRBJ2-5; D is unresolved. The germline CDR1 and CDR2 sequences are SGHKS and YYEKEE (reference sequence). V was cut by 4 bases and J by 5 bases, with 9 bases left in between. CDR3 length: 12 amino acids. CDR3 amino acids: CASSAGSETQYF. In DNA form, the CDR3 reads TGTGCCAGCAGCGCCGGCAGTGAGACCCAGTACTTC.

This clonotype was recorded a few times. This chain uses TRBV28 with TRBJ2-7, with 7 bases aligning to TRBD2. Germline trimming cut 6 bases from V and 5 bases from J; bases unmatched to any gene: 1. CDR1 and CDR2 (germline): MDHEN, SYDVKM. This CDR3 region has 11 residues. In nucleotides, the CDR3 is TGTGCCAGCAGGGGGGGGGACGAGCAGTACTTC. This sequence encodes CASRGGDEQYF.

This clonotype occurred a few times. This chain uses TRBV6-2 or TRBV6-3 with TRBJ2-7; 7 bases map to TRBD2. CDR1 is MNHEY and CDR2 is SVGEGT in the germline V gene. V was clipped by 2 bases and J by 3 bases; unmatched bases: 4. CDR3 length: 14 residues. CDR3 sequence reads: CASSYPGGFYEQYF. The CDR3 DNA sequence: TGTGCCAGCAGTTACCCCGGGGGGTTCTACGAGCAGTACTTC.

This clonotype was seen a handful of times. The gene calls are TRBV20-1 and TRBJ2-7; 10 positions match TRBD1. This CDR3 contains 17 residues. J gave up 1 base and V 3 bases, and 12 bases lay outside the gene matches. Germline V lookup: CDR1 DFQATT, CDR2 SNEGSKA (reference sequence). The CDR3 nucleotides read TGCAGTGCTAGTGGAGGTGGAGACAGGGGGCAGTCCTACGAGCAGTACTTC. This translates into CSASGGGDRGQSYEQYF.

This clonotype was seen a few times. The chain couples TRBV5-1 to TRBJ2-4; 14 bases are shared with TRBD2. The CDR3 loop spans 20 amino acids. The V and J ends lost 2 bases and 0 bases, in that order; junction bases with no gene match: 10. Germline V gene data show CDR1 as SGHRS and CDR2 as YFSETQ. The CDR3 loop is CASSFRLAGGPGLAKNIQYF. CDR3 coding DNA: TGCGCCAGCAGCTTTCGACTAGCGGGGGGGCCGGGGCTAGCCAAAAACATTCAGTACTTC.

This clonotype has more than one count but fewer than ten. J is TRBJ2-4 and V is TRBV29-1; 7 bases are a match to TRBD1. Trimming cost V 6 bases and J 0 bases; bases outside gene matches: 14. This CDR3 region has 17 residues. Germline CDR1 reads SQVTM; CDR2 reads ANQGSEA. The CDR3 DNA sequence: TGCAGCGTACAACTCCGGGACAGCTATTTAGCCAAAAACATTCAGTACTTC. This encodes CSVQLRDSYLAKNIQYF.

This chain connects TRBV5-1 to TRBJ1-2; no firm D call. Per germline, CDR1 SGHRS and CDR2 YFSETQ. V was clipped by 4 bases and J by 6 bases, with 19 bases between them. The CDR3 length is 15 residues. CDR3 residues: CASSPMPNAPHGYTF. CDR3 DNA sequence: TGCGCCAGCAGCCCGATGCCTAATGCACCCCATGGCTACACCTTC. The variable domain in full, completed from reference TRBV5-1 and TRBJ1-2, reads KAGVTQTPRYLIKTRGQQVTLSCSPISGHRSVSWYQQTPGQGLQFLFEYFSETQRNKGNFPGRFSGRQFSNSRSEMNVSTLELGDSALYLCASSPMPNAPHGYTFGSGTRLTVV.

A few counts support this clonotype. The CDR3 DNA follows: TGTGCCAGCAGCGTCCCGACAGGGGTTGAAGGTGAAGCTTTCTTT. Translating it yields CASSVPTGVEGEAFF. V usage is TRBV7-2 and J usage is TRBJ1-1; 8 bases are a match to TRBD1. With V trimmed by 5 bases and J by 7 bases, 12 bases remained unmatched. The germline CDR1 and CDR2 sequences are SGHTA and FQGNSA. This CDR3 spans 15 amino acids.

This clonotype showed up just a few times. The rearrangement links TRBV7-2 to TRBJ2-1; D perhaps matches TRBD1 (6 bases). The CDR3 is made up of 16 amino acids. CDR1 and CDR2 from the germline V gene are SGHTA and FQGNSA. V lost 0 bases and J 5 bases, leaving 14 bases between the germline ends. The CDR3 DNA follows: TGTGCCAGCAGCTTAGCGGGGCAGGGGTGGAACAATGAGCAGTTCTTC. It encodes CASSLAGQGWNNEQFF.

The rearrangement links TRBV6-1 to TRBJ1-6; 7 bases map to TRBD1. The J segment lost 5 bases and the V segment lost 6 bases, leaving 7 bases of the junction unmatched. Germline values: CDR1 MNHNS, CDR2 SASEGT. The CDR3 is made up of 15 amino acids. CDR3: CASRVSGQHNSPLHF. In DNA form, the CDR3 reads TGTGCCAGCAGGGTGTCGGGACAGCATAATTCACCCCTCCACTTT.

The CDR3 sequence is CASSLVGSPEQYF. The CDR3 coding sequence is TGCGCCAGCAGCTTGGTTGGTTCCCCCGAGCAGTACTTC. The chain employs TRBV5-1 and TRBJ2-7, with D unclear. Germline V gene data show CDR1 as SGHRS and CDR2 as YFSETQ. The CDR3 sequence is 13 residues long. The ends were cut back, 0 bases at V and 6 bases at J, with 10 bases in the middle.

The chain has TRBV7-9 and TRBJ1-2; D gene ambiguous. This CDR3 has 12 amino acids. The germline V gene encodes CDR1 SEHNR and CDR2 FQNEAQ (reference sequence). V was clipped by 5 bases and J by 4 bases, with 8 bases between them. The CDR3, as DNA: TGTGCCAGCAGCGCCCTCCTCTATGGCTACACCTTC. It encodes CASSALLYGYTF.

This clonotype has a count of ten or more. The V and J genes are TRBV15 and TRBJ1-5, with D hard to call. Germline V lookup: CDR1 LNHNV, CDR2 YYDKDF (reference sequence). The CDR3 is 13 residues long. Trimming pared 2 bases from V and 3 bases from J, leaving 5 bases between. The CDR3 nucleotides read TGTGCCACCAGCAGACTGATCAATCAGCCCCAGCATTTT. It translates to CATSRLINQPQHF. Looking up the rest from reference TRBV15 and TRBJ1-5 gives the full variable domain: DAMVIQNPRYQVTQFGKPVTLSCSQTLNHNVMYWYQQKSSQAPKLLFHYYDKDFNNEADTPDNFQSRRPNTSFCFLDIRSPGLGDTAMYLCATSRLINQPQHFGDGTRLSIL.

CDR3 sequence: CSARMGDSNQPQHF. The CDR3 region has the DNA TGCAGTGCTAGAATGGGGGATAGCAATCAGCCCCAGCATTTT. The V gene is TRBV20-1, the J gene TRBJ1-5, with a weak D call TRBD1 (5 bases). V lost 2 bases, J lost 0 bases, and 8 bases lay in between. CDR1 is DFQATT and CDR2 is SNEGSKA in the germline V gene (reference sequence). This CDR3 spans 14 amino acids.